One and the same sample provided the 32 T cell receptor beta chains below, sequenced in a study of long-term antiretroviral therapy in people with HIV. The libraries were made with immunoSEQ v3.0 at survey level. TCRdb's table, derived via immunoSEQ multiplex PCR, lists solely in-frame clones and lacks some. The data contain about 25,000 clones, approximately 88% of them singletons. Sequencing used unsorted PBMCs, obtained approximately 4.1 years after starting antiretroviral therapy. Receptors originate from a man aged 25 to 40 with HIV.

The chain carries TRBV9 and TRBJ2-2, with D hard to call. Trimming took off 0 bases at V and 5 bases at J, with 5 bases between the two ends. Germline CDR1 is SGDLS and CDR2 is YYNGEE. The CDR3 has 13 residues. CDR3 sequence (DNA): TGTGCCAGCAGCGTAGTAGTTACCGGGGAGCTGTTTTTT. Protein product: CASSVVVTGELFF.

V and J are TRBV25-1 and TRBJ2-3; 7 bases agree with TRBD1. The CDR3 extends over 18 amino acids. In germline, CDR1 is MGHDK, CDR2 SYGVNS. V was pared by 1 base and J by 1 base, with 11 bases of the junction left unmatched. The chain's CDR3 is CASSESEDGTECTDTQYF. DNA for the CDR3: TGTGCCAGCAGTGAATCGGAGGATGGGACAGAATGCACAGATACGCAGTATTTT.

V and J are TRBV2 and TRBJ2-2; perhaps TRBD2 as D (5 bases). Per germline, CDR1 SNHLY and CDR2 FYNNEI. The CDR3 contains 13 residues. The germline V and J ends were trimmed by 4 bases and 6 bases, with 9 bases remaining between them. The chain's CDR3 is CASSVRAAGELFF. The CDR3 DNA reads TGTGCCAGCAGTGTGCGAGCGGCCGGGGAGCTGTTTTTT.

This chain uses TRBV5-6 with TRBJ2-2, with 7 bases fitting TRBD1. This CDR3 contains 14 residues. The germline V gene has CDR1 SGHDT and CDR2 YYEEEE. Trimming took 0 bases from V and 8 from J; bases not matched to a gene: 4. The CDR3 reads CASSLGQGIGELFF. For the CDR3, the DNA is TGTGCCAGCAGCTTGGGACAGGGAATAGGGGAGCTGTTTTTT. Full variable domain (missing parts from reference TRBV5-6 and TRBJ2-2): DAGVTQSPTHLIKTRGQQVTLRCSPKSGHDTVSWYQQALGQGPQFIFQYYEEEERQRGNFPDRFSGHQFPNYSSELNVNALLLGDSALYLCASSLGQGIGELFFGEGSRLTVL.

The CDR3 here is CASSQWGGNEQFF. Written as DNA, the CDR3 is TGTGCCAGCAGCCAGTGGGGAGGGAATGAGCAGTTCTTC. The chain couples TRBV14 to TRBJ2-1; 7 bases align to TRBD2. With V trimmed by 3 bases and J by 7 bases, 3 bases remained unmatched. The CDR3 is made up of 13 amino acids. From germline, CDR1 is SGHDN and CDR2 FVKESK.

This rearrangement joins TRBV5-6 to TRBJ2-1; 8 bases are a match to TRBD2. The CDR3 runs to 17 residues. The V and J ends lost 0 bases and 0 bases, in that order; junction bases with no gene match: 5. Germline-derived CDR1 and CDR2 are SGHDT and YYEEEE. This CDR3 reads CASSLGLLAASYNEQFF. Here the CDR3 DNA reads TGTGCCAGCAGCTTGGGCTTACTAGCGGCCTCCTACAATGAGCAGTTCTTC.

The V call is TRBV9, the J call TRBJ1-5, with a tentative D call TRBD1 (5 bases). The CDR3 runs to 16 residues. Germline CDR1 SGDLS, CDR2 YYNGEE. V lost 0 bases to trimming and J lost 1 base, with 11 bases between them. The CDR3 here is CASSVGPGLSNQPQHF. As DNA, the CDR3 is TGTGCCAGCAGCGTAGGACCAGGGCTAAGCAATCAGCCCCAGCATTTT.

This clone was seen more than once but under ten times. The rearrangement links TRBV7-9 to TRBJ2-7; D is unclear. The CDR3 loop spans 12 amino acids. In germline, CDR1 is SEHNR, CDR2 FQNEAQ (reference sequence). Between the trimmed V and J ends, which lost 5 bases and 6 bases, there was a span of 11 bases. CDR3 region: CASSRSPSEQYF. In nucleotides, the CDR3 is TGTGCCAGCAGCCGATCGCCCTCCGAGCAGTACTTC.

V and J are TRBV18 and TRBJ2-1; possibly TRBD2 for D (6 bases). Trimming took 3 bases from V and 0 from J, leaving 12 bases between them. The germline CDR1 and CDR2 sequences are KGHSH and LQKENI. There are 16 residues in the CDR3. The CDR3 DNA reads TGTGCCAGCTCACCTGAAGCTAGCGTCTCCTACAATGAGCAGTTCTTC. It yields the protein CASSPEASVSYNEQFF.

The V and J genes are TRBV10-3 and TRBJ2-7, with D possibly matching TRBD2 (6 bases). Germline V lookup: CDR1 ENHRY, CDR2 SYGVKD. Trimming cost V 10 bases and J 2 bases, with 12 bases left between them. This CDR3 is 12 amino acids long. The CDR3 spells CATGLITYEQYF. The DNA of the CDR3 is TGTGCCACGGGACTGATTACCTACGAGCAGTACTTC.

This chain uses TRBV5-1 with TRBJ2-3, with a tentative D call TRBD2 (7 bases). This CDR3 is 19 amino acids long. CDR1 is SGHRS and CDR2 is YFSETQ in the germline V gene. V was pared by 1 base and J by 2 bases, with 23 bases between. In DNA, the CDR3 is TGCGCCAGCAGCTTGAGGGCGCGCGGGGGCAGGACTAACACAGATACGCAGTATTTT. Amino acid sequence: CASSLRARGGRTNTDTQYF.

The gene calls are TRBV6-6 and TRBJ1-5, with D hard to call. Germline assignment: CDR1 MNHNY and CDR2 SVGAGI (reference sequence). Trimming removed 10 bases at V and 3 bases at J, with 13 bases between. The CDR3 totals 13 residues. CDR3 bases: TGTGCCACCGGGAGCTCATCCAATCAGCCCCAGCATTTT. Translation gives CATGSSSNQPQHF.

This clone has only one observation. V usage is TRBV9 and J usage is TRBJ2-1, with 7 bases fitting TRBD2. With 3 bases clipped from V and 0 bases from J, the junction kept 3 bases outside the gene matches. CDR3 length: 15 residues. Germline V gene lookup returns CDR1 SGDLS and CDR2 YYNGEE. CDR3 sequence: CASSGDYSSYNEQFF. As DNA, the CDR3 is TGTGCCAGCAGCGGGGACTACAGCTCCTACAATGAGCAGTTCTTC.

The chain couples TRBV11-2 to TRBJ2-7, with TRBD2 as a possible D gene (6 bases). Looked up from germline, CDR1 is SGHAT and CDR2 is FQNNGV. This CDR3 is built from 14 residues. V was shortened by 5 bases and J by 1 base, with 12 bases between the two germline ends. DNA of the CDR3: TGTGCCAGCAGCCTGCCGGGGGTATCCTACGAGCAGTACTTC. Amino acids: CASSLPGVSYEQYF.

The rearrangement joins TRBV29-1 to TRBJ2-7; D call uncertain. This CDR3 spans 13 amino acids. From germline, CDR1 is SQVTM and CDR2 ANQGSEA. V shed 7 bases and J shed 4 bases, with 17 bases lying between them. DNA of the CDR3: TGCAGCGCCCAAGACTCAGCAGCATACGAGCAGTACTTC. It is translated as CSAQDSAAYEQYF.

The genes are TRBV29-1 and TRBJ1-1; 8 bases are a match to TRBD1. CDR3 length: 17 amino acids. Per the germline V gene, CDR1 is SQVTM and CDR2 is ANQGSEA. The V segment lost 4 bases and the J segment 5 bases; nucleotides outside the gene matches: 18. CDR3 residues: CSVGDAGGRERGTEAFF. The CDR3 bases are TGCAGCGTTGGAGACGCAGGGGGCAGGGAGCGGGGGACTGAAGCTTTCTTT.

This clone was picked up one time. This rearrangement joins TRBV6-6 to TRBJ1-1; TRBD1 is a possible D gene (5 bases). The CDR3 covers 13 residues. Trimming shortened V by 6 bases and J by 1 base, and 9 bases separated the two germline ends. CDR1 MNHNY and CDR2 SVGAGI come from the germline V gene (reference sequence). The CDR3 is CASRPGQNTEAFF. The CDR3 nucleotides are TGTGCCAGCAGGCCTGGACAGAACACTGAAGCTTTCTTT.

The chain carries TRBV7-2 and TRBJ2-1, with TRBD2 matching 14 bases. Per the germline V gene, CDR1 is SGHTA and CDR2 is FQGNSA. The CDR3 spans 18 residues. Losses at the gene ends were 1 base for V and 5 bases for J; bases not matched to a gene: 7. The DNA of the CDR3 is TGTGCCAGCAGCTTAGAGGGGACTAGCGGGAGATACAACAATGAGCAGTTCTTC. Translation gives CASSLEGTSGRYNNEQFF.

CDR3 nucleotides: TGTGCCAGTAGTATAGATCAGCCAATAGTCATCACCGGGGAGCTGTTTTTT. Amino acids: CASSIDQPIVITGELFF. The chain couples TRBV19 to TRBJ2-2; D gene unclear. Per germline, CDR1 LNHDA and CDR2 SQIVND (reference sequence). This CDR3 comprises 17 residues. The V and J ends lost 0 bases and 4 bases respectively, with 15 bases between them.

The rearrangement uses TRBV5-6 and TRBJ2-3, with 10 bases fitting TRBD2. V gave up 1 base and J gave up 4 bases; unmatched junction bases: 3. The germline gives CDR1 SGHDT, CDR2 YYEEEE. The CDR3 totals 15 residues. The CDR3 sequence: CASSLTSGAADTQYF. The DNA of the CDR3 is TGTGCCAGCAGCTTGACTAGCGGGGCCGCAGATACGCAGTATTTT.

J is TRBJ1-2 and V is TRBV7-2, with D uncertain. V was clipped by 8 bases and J by 3 bases, with 10 bases between them. Germline loops: CDR1 SGHTA, CDR2 FQGNSA. The CDR3 is made up of 12 amino acids. In DNA, the CDR3 is TGTGCCAGCGTCGACCCCCACTATGGCTACACCTTC. It is translated as CASVDPHYGYTF. Variable domain in full (rest from reference TRBV7-2 and TRBJ1-2): GAGVSQSPSNKVTEKGKDVELRCDPISGHTALYWYRQSLGQGLEFLIYFQGNSAPDKSGLPSDRFSAERTGGSVSTLTIQRTQQEDSAVYLCASVDPHYGYTFGSGTRLTVV.

V usage is TRBV4-1 and J usage is TRBJ2-7; TRBD2 aligns across 9 bases. Germline loops: CDR1 MGHRA, CDR2 YSYEKL. The CDR3 is made up of 18 amino acids. V was clipped by 0 bases and J by 2 bases; unmatched bases: 11. CDR3 in amino acids: CASSQEVWLGGRAYEQYF. The CDR3 DNA reads as TGCGCCAGCAGCCAAGAAGTTTGGTTGGGCGGGAGGGCCTACGAGCAGTACTTC.

CDR3 nucleotide sequence: TGTGCCAGCAGCTTGGGCGGGACCTCGAACACTGAAGCTTTCTTT. Its translation: CASSLGGTSNTEAFF. The V call is TRBV7-9, the J call TRBJ1-1; TRBD1 is a possible D gene (5 bases). The CDR3 covers 15 residues. The V gene lost 3 bases and the J gene lost 1 base, with 12 bases spanning the gap. CDR1 is SEHNR, CDR2 FQNEAQ, per germline (reference sequence).

This sequence joins TRBV28 and TRBJ2-7, with 11 bases that match TRBD2. The length of the CDR3 is 15 residues. Germline CDR1 reads MDHEN; CDR2 reads SYDVKM. V lost 4 bases, J lost 5 bases, and 7 bases stayed unmatched. CDR3 DNA: TGTGCCAGCAGTTCACCGGGACTAGCGGTGGACGAGCAGTACTTC. Residues: CASSSPGLAVDEQYF.

V usage is TRBV7-3 and J usage is TRBJ2-1; 7 bases match TRBD2. Germline-derived CDR1 and CDR2 are SGHTA and FQGTGA. The V gene end was trimmed by 1 base and the J gene end by 2 bases; junction bases not matched to a gene: 5. The CDR3 consists of 16 residues. The CDR3 DNA follows: TGTGCCAGCAGCTTAAACCCTAGCGGTACCTACAATGAGCAGTTCTTC. Its translation: CASSLNPSGTYNEQFF.

The chain recombines TRBV11-2 with TRBJ2-3; D is possibly TRBD1 (5 bases). This CDR3 region has 11 residues. Deletions cut 5 bases from V and 9 bases from J, with 9 bases between. In germline, CDR1 is SGHAT, CDR2 FQNNGV. CDR3 amino acids: CASSPQGTQYF. As DNA, the CDR3 is TGTGCCAGCAGCCCCCAGGGCACGCAGTATTTT. The entire variable domain, with the rest obtained from reference TRBV11-2 and TRBJ2-3, is as follows: EAGVAQSPRYKIIEKRQSVAFWCNPISGHATLYWYQQILGQGPKLLIQFQNNGVVDDSQLPKDRFSAERLKGVDSTLKIQPAKLEDSAVYLCASSPQGTQYFGPGTRLTVL.

This chain connects TRBV29-1 to TRBJ1-2; 8 bases agree with TRBD1. This CDR3 contains 13 residues. CDR1 and CDR2 (germline): SQVTM, ANQGSEA. The V segment lost 6 bases and the J segment 3 bases; nucleotides outside the gene matches: 6. The CDR3 sequence is CSVASTGDYGYTF. The DNA for the CDR3 is TGCAGCGTCGCCTCGACAGGGGACTATGGCTACACCTTC.

The genes are TRBV10-3 and TRBJ1-1; the D gene is possibly TRBD1 (5 bases). The germline V gene encodes CDR1 ENHRY and CDR2 SYGVKD. Trimming removed 8 bases at V and 0 bases at J, with 10 bases between. This CDR3 comprises 13 residues. CDR3 residues: CAIASTVNTEAFF. In DNA form, the CDR3 reads TGTGCCATCGCCTCGACAGTGAACACTGAAGCTTTCTTT.

The chain has TRBV5-6 and TRBJ1-1; 7 bases agree with TRBD1. The junction had 7 bases not matched to a gene; V was cut back by 4 bases and J by 1 base. The length of the CDR3 is 15 residues. Germline V lookup: CDR1 SGHDT, CDR2 YYEEEE. Written as DNA, the CDR3 is TGTGCCAGCAGCCCCGATCCAGGGGGGAACACTGAAGCTTTCTTT. It codes for CASSPDPGGNTEAFF.

The chain joins TRBV25-1 to TRBJ2-1; 11 nucleotides line up with TRBD1. The CDR3 totals 18 residues. The germline V gene has CDR1 MGHDK and CDR2 SYGVNS. J was trimmed by 4 bases and V by 6 bases; bases with no gene match: 14. The CDR3 region is CASRRTGGIRVGYNEQFF. The CDR3 DNA sequence: TGTGCCAGCAGGCGGACAGGGGGCATTAGAGTAGGGTACAATGAGCAGTTCTTC. Full variable domain (outside the CDR3, taken from reference TRBV25-1 and TRBJ2-1): EADIYQTPRYLVIGTGKKITLECSQTMGHDKMYWYQQDPGMELHLIHYSYGVNSTEKGDLSSESTVSRIRTEHFPLTLESARPSHTSQYLCASRRTGGIRVGYNEQFFGPGTRLTVL.

The CDR3 reads CACKSGPSASDGELFF. CDR3 nucleotides: TGTGCCTGTAAGTCAGGGCCCTCGGCGTCCGACGGGGAGCTGTTTTTT. The V and J genes are TRBV30 and TRBJ2-2, with D possibly matching TRBD1 (5 bases). The V gene lost 6 bases and the J gene lost 7 bases, with 24 bases spanning the gap. The CDR3 contains 16 residues. Germline V gene sequence: CDR1 GTSNPN, CDR2 SVGIG (reference sequence).

This sequence joins TRBV19 and TRBJ2-4; the match to TRBD1 covers 8 bases. The germline V gene has CDR1 LNHDA and CDR2 SQIVND (reference sequence). There are 17 residues in the CDR3. The J segment lost 0 bases and the V segment lost 10 bases, leaving 14 bases of the junction unmatched. The CDR3 loop is CATEDQTGVRAKNIQYF. Here the CDR3 DNA reads TGTGCCACTGAAGACCAGACAGGGGTGAGAGCCAAAAACATTCAGTACTTC.